Following are 11 T cell receptor beta chains from one sample sequenced in a study of response to subunit inactivated influenza vaccine. TCRdb recomputed calls from the RT-PCR reads with MiXCR, one row per CDR3 protein. The table includes approximately 530,000 distinct CDR3 sequences, 7.5% to 8.5% detected once. Sample: PBMCs from blood, taken around 2 years after vaccination. These receptors originate from a man aged 50 to 69 who received an inactivated influenza vaccine.

This clonotype was seen at least ten times. DNA of the CDR3: TGCGCCAGCAGCCAAGAGAGGGGAGTACTCTCTGGGGCCAACGTCCTGACTTTC. Protein sequence: CASSQERGVLSGANVLTF. The gene calls are TRBV4-3 and TRBJ2-6; D could derive from TRBD1 or TRBD2 (5 bases each). V lost 0 bases to trimming and J lost 0 bases, with 12 bases between them. Germline assignment: CDR1 LGHNA and CDR2 YSLEER. This CDR3 has 18 amino acids.

This chain links TRBV4-2 with TRBJ2-7, with D possibly matching TRBD2 (7 bases). The germline V gene has CDR1 LGHNA and CDR2 YNFKEQ. This CDR3 has 16 residues. V lost 4 bases, J lost 3 bases, and 19 bases lay in between. The CDR3 bases are TGTGCCAGCAGCCCCGCCCCGAAAGGGGGGGTCTACGAGCAGTACTTC. Translation: CASSPAPKGGVYEQYF.

A note on this clonotype: The DNA is omitted, as the CDR3 cannot be located on it reliably, and the CDR3 follows TCRdb's listing. The rearrangement uses TRBV21-1 and TRBJ1-5; TRBD1, the table's D call, lacks a check against the DNA. TRBV21-1 is an annotated pseudogene. Inclusive of both ends, the CDR3 amounts to 16 amino acids. The CDR3 reads CASSRVGWGAYQPQHF.

This clonotype came up many times. The chain links TRBV2 to TRBJ2-3; D is uncertain. This CDR3 contains 11 residues. Deletions cut 6 bases from V and 5 bases from J, with 6 bases between. From germline, CDR1 is SNHLY and CDR2 FYNNEI. The CDR3 loop is CASSYVDTQYF. DNA of the CDR3: TGTGCCAGCAGCTACGTAGATACGCAGTATTTT.

This clonotype has only a few counts. The gene calls are TRBV7-2 and TRBJ2-3; D call uncertain. V was trimmed by 2 bases and J by 0 bases, leaving 15 bases between them. CDR1 is SGHTA, CDR2 FQGNSA, per germline. The CDR3 contains 17 residues. The CDR3 reads CASSLLGYLPSTDTQYF. CDR3 coding DNA: TGTGCCAGCAGCTTACTGGGTTACTTGCCTAGCACAGATACGCAGTATTTT.

This chain links TRBV7-8 with TRBJ2-2; D is unresolved. Germline loops: CDR1 SGHVS, CDR2 FQNEAQ. This CDR3 comprises 15 residues. V gave up 5 bases and J gave up 6 bases, with 16 bases separating them. The CDR3 protein is CASSNRTGVAGELFF. The CDR3 DNA follows: TGTGCCAGCAGCAATAGGACCGGAGTGGCCGGGGAGCTGTTTTTT.

This sequence joins TRBV7-9 and TRBJ2-1, with D possibly matching TRBD1 (6 bases). Trimming shortened V by 4 bases and J by 6 bases, and 10 bases separated the two germline ends. CDR3 size: 13 residues. Germline V gives CDR1 SEHNR, CDR2 FQNEAQ (reference sequence). The CDR3 spells CASSWGRGNEQFF. The CDR3 coding sequence is TGTGCCAGCAGCTGGGGGCGAGGCAATGAGCAGTTCTTC.

This clonotype was seen more than once but under ten times. The V call is TRBV12-3 or TRBV12-4, the J call TRBJ2-1; D not certain. There are 15 residues in the CDR3. Trimming shortened V by 8 bases and J by 0 bases, and 14 bases separated the two germline ends. CDR3 amino acids: CASVNLWASYNEQFF. CDR3 DNA sequence: TGTGCCAGCGTCAATCTGTGGGCCTCCTACAATGAGCAGTTCTTC.

The chain couples TRBV18 to TRBJ1-2, with D perhaps TRBD1 (5 bases). The CDR3 contains 14 residues. CDR1 is KGHSH, CDR2 LQKENI, per germline. V was clipped by 0 bases and J by 4 bases, with 9 bases between them. The CDR3 coding sequence is TGTGCCAGCTCACCACCGCCAGGGTCCTATGGCTACACCTTC. Translating gives CASSPPPGSYGYTF. The full variable domain, completed using reference TRBV18 and TRBJ1-2, is NAGVMQNPRHLVRRRGQEARLRCSPMKGHSHVYWYRQLPEEGLKFMVYLQKENIIDESGMPKERFSAEFPKEGPSILRIQQVVRGDSAAYFCASSPPPGSYGYTFGSGTRLTVV.

This clonotype was seen many times. The chain has TRBV10-3 and TRBJ2-1; a weak D match, TRBD2 (6 bases). The V gene's germline CDR1 is ENHRY and CDR2 SYGVKD. The CDR3 length is 15 residues. V was shortened by 8 bases and J by 3 bases, with 17 bases between the two germline ends. CDR3 protein: CAIGQEGLGYNEQFF. CDR3 DNA sequence: TGTGCCATCGGTCAGGAGGGCCTAGGCTACAATGAGCAGTTCTTC.

This chain connects TRBV28 to TRBJ2-7, with 7 bases fitting TRBD1. V trimming: 6 bases; J trimming: 3 bases; junction bases outside the gene matches: 5. Germline lookup yields CDR1 MDHEN and CDR2 SYDVKM. The CDR3 contains 13 residues. Here the CDR3 DNA reads TGTGCCAGCAGGCGACAGGGCCGCTACGAGCAGTACTTC. This codes for CASRRQGRYEQYF. Supplemented by reference TRBV28 and TRBJ2-7, the full variable domain reads DVKVTQSSRYLVKRTGEKVFLECVQDMDHENMFWYRQDPGLGLRLIYFSYDVKMKEKGDIPEGYSVSREKKERFSLILESASTNQTSMYLCASRRQGRYEQYFGPGTRLTVT.